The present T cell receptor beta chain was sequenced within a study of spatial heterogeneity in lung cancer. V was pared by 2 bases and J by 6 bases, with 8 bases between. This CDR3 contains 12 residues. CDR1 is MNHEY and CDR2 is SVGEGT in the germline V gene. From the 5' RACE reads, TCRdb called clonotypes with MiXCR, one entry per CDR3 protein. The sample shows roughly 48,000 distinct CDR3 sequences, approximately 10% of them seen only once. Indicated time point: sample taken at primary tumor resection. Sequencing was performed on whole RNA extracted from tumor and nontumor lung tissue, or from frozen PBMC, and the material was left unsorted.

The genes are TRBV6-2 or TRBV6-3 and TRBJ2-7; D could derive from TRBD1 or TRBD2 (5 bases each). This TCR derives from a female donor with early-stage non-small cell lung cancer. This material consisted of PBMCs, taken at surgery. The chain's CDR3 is CASSYEGFEQYF. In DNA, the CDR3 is TGTGCCAGCAGTTACGAGGGGTTCGAGCAGTACTTC.